The 9 T cell receptor beta chains below all came from one sample that was sequenced in a study of cytomegalovirus exposure and HLA in healthy donors. The PCR ran on 60 Vbeta and 13 Jbeta primers. Clones were sequenced by immunoSEQ multiplex PCR, and TCRdb holds only the in-frame ones, with some missing. The sample records about 190,000 clones, 82% being singletons. Sequenced: PBMCs. These TCRs come from a woman between 18 and 29 years old in good health and CMV-seronegative.

This clone turned up a few times. The gene calls are TRBV7-7 and TRBJ2-5, with D perhaps TRBD1 (5 bases). Germline lookup yields CDR1 SSHAT and CDR2 FNYEAQ (reference sequence). There are 15 residues in the CDR3. Trimming left V 5 bases short and J 0 bases short, with 13 bases between. The CDR3 region has the DNA TGTGCCAGCAGCCGAAACGACAGAGACCAAGAGACCCAGTACTTC. This translates into CASSRNDRDQETQYF. The whole variable domain, remainder taken from reference TRBV7-7 and TRBJ2-5, is GAGVSQSPRYKVTKRGQDVTLRCDPISSHATLYWYQQALGQGPEFLTYFNYEAQPDKSGLPSDRFSAERPEGSISTLTIQRTEQRDSAMYRCASSRNDRDQETQYFGPGTRLLVL.

CDR3 region: CASRGTFEAGELFF. The CDR3 bases are TGTGCCAGCAGGGGGACTTTCGAGGCCGGGGAGCTGTTTTTT. The rearrangement links TRBV2 to TRBJ2-2, with D perhaps matching TRBD2 (6 bases). The germline V gene encodes CDR1 SNHLY and CDR2 FYNNEI. The CDR3 consists of 14 residues. V was trimmed by 6 bases and J by 6 bases, leaving 14 bases between them.

In this sample, this clone turned up once. The rearrangement uses TRBV19 and TRBJ2-5; TRBD1 matches 8 bases. This CDR3 spans 15 amino acids. Germline CDR1 is LNHDA and CDR2 is SQIVND (reference sequence). The ends lost 3 bases at V and 13 bases at J; junction bases unmatched: 16. The CDR3 DNA is TGTGCCAGTAGTATGCCGACCGGGACAGGATCCGCCTTGTACTTC. This sequence encodes CASSMPTGTGSALYF.

This rearrangement joins TRBV11-2 to TRBJ1-2; the D is unclear. This CDR3 spans 16 amino acids. Germline V CDR1 and CDR2: SGHAT, FQNNGV. V shed 0 bases and J shed 2 bases, with 13 bases lying between them. CDR3 sequence: CASSLDALRVNYGYTF. In nucleotides, the CDR3 is TGTGCCAGCAGCTTAGACGCCTTGAGGGTAAACTATGGCTACACCTTC. The full variable domain, completed using reference TRBV11-2 and TRBJ1-2, is EAGVAQSPRYKIIEKRQSVAFWCNPISGHATLYWYQQILGQGPKLLIQFQNNGVVDDSQLPKDRFSAERLKGVDSTLKIQPAKLEDSAVYLCASSLDALRVNYGYTFGSGTRLTVV.

The rearrangement joins TRBV27 to TRBJ2-7; 11 bases are a match to TRBD1. This CDR3 has 15 amino acids. Germline CDR1 and CDR2: MNHEY and SMNVEV (reference sequence). With V trimmed by 3 bases and J by 2 bases, 3 bases remained unmatched. In nucleotides, the CDR3 is TGTGCCAGCAGTTTCGGACAGGGGGCCACCTACGAGCAGTACTTC. It is translated as CASSFGQGATYEQYF.

The chain carries TRBV5-1 and TRBJ2-7; D is unclear. Trimming removed 0 bases from V and 2 bases from J, with 6 bases in between. This CDR3 has 13 residues. The germline V gene encodes CDR1 SGHRS and CDR2 YFSETQ. CDR3 sequence reads: CASSLDSPYEQYF. The CDR3 DNA is TGCGCCAGCAGCTTGGACAGCCCCTACGAGCAGTACTTC.

The J gene is TRBJ2-5, the V gene TRBV6-5; 10 bases agree with TRBD2. J lost 4 bases, V lost 6 bases, and 5 bases had no gene match. The germline V gene encodes CDR1 MNHEY and CDR2 SVGAGI. CDR3 length: 14 residues. CDR3 protein: CASRSGLASETQYF. CDR3 DNA: TGTGCCAGCAGGTCGGGACTAGCGTCAGAGACCCAGTACTTC.

For this clone: One end of the junction is discordant with germline, which a read error may explain. The genes are TRBV18 and TRBJ2-3, with 7 bases lining up with TRBD2. Per germline, CDR1 KGHSH and CDR2 LQKENI. The CDR3 consists of 15 residues. CDR3: CASSPPSGSTDTQYF. Written as DNA, the CDR3 is TGTGCCAGCTCCCCACCTAGCGGAAGCACAGATACGCAGTATTTT.

V usage is TRBV6-1 and J usage is TRBJ2-3; D might be TRBD2 (5 bases). The CDR3 contains 15 residues. Per the germline V gene, CDR1 is MNHNS and CDR2 is SASEGT. Trimming left V 2 bases short and J 4 bases short, with 13 bases between. The CDR3 nucleotides are TGTGCCAGCAGTGAACGGTGGGAGATGGCAGATACGCAGTATTTT. Protein sequence: CASSERWEMADTQYF.